The 21 T cell receptor beta chains below come from one sample, sequenced in a study of T cell responses to AZD1222 COVID-19 vaccine. The method was immunoSEQ multiplex PCR; TCRdb's version includes in-frame clones alone and lacks a portion of them. The sample carries around 160,000 clones, roughly 94% recorded once. Sequencing was performed on peripheral blood, taken 28 days after the second AZD1222 dose. The receptors shown here come from an adult who received the AZD1222 COVID-19 vaccine.

The rearrangement joins TRBV3-1 (or the pseudogene TRBV3-2) to TRBJ2-1, with TRBD1 identical over 9 bases. With 3 bases clipped from V and 9 bases from J, the junction kept 9 bases outside the gene matches. The germline CDR1 and CDR2 sequences are LGHDT and YNNKEL (reference sequence). This CDR3 comprises 15 residues. The CDR3 sequence is CASSQPRDRVVEQFF. CDR3 in DNA: TGTGCCAGCAGCCAGCCCCGGGACAGGGTGGTTGAGCAGTTCTTC.

V gene TRBV3-1 (or the pseudogene TRBV3-2) combines with J gene TRBJ2-3, with D possibly TRBD2 on 6 matching bases. Germline lookup yields CDR1 LGHDT and CDR2 YNNKEL (reference sequence). The CDR3 has 14 residues. Trimming removed 4 bases from V and 8 bases from J, with 16 bases in between. The CDR3 sequence is CASSRASRRGTQYF. The DNA for the CDR3 is TGTGCCAGCAGCCGCGCTTCTAGGCGGGGTACGCAGTATTTT.

The rearrangement joins TRBV18 to TRBJ2-5; a weak D match, TRBD2 (6 bases). This CDR3 comprises 15 residues. Germline values: CDR1 KGHSH, CDR2 LQKENI. V lost 1 base, J lost 2 bases, and 11 bases lay in between. The CDR3 region has the DNA TGTGCCAGCTCACCACAACTAGCCCGACAAGAGACCCAGTACTTC. The encoded protein is CASSPQLARQETQYF.

This rearrangement joins TRBV6-5 to TRBJ1-1; D ambiguous. V was pared by 0 bases and J by 0 bases, with 8 bases between. There are 15 residues in the CDR3. The germline gives CDR1 MNHEY, CDR2 SVGAGI. For the CDR3, the DNA is TGTGCCAGCAGTTACTCGATAGATCTGAACACTGAAGCTTTCTTT. This translates into CASSYSIDLNTEAFF.

V and J are TRBV6-5 and TRBJ1-1; a possible D gene is TRBD1 (5 bases). Germline V CDR1 and CDR2: MNHEY, SVGAGI. This CDR3 is 15 amino acids long. V lost 8 bases, J lost 1 base, and 17 bases lay in between. The CDR3 DNA reads TGTGCCAGCCTGATGATAGGGACGCGGAACACTGAAGCTTTCTTT. Amino acids: CASLMIGTRNTEAFF.

Note on this clone: Within the sample, other DNA sequences also encode this same CDR3. The chain links TRBV7-2 to TRBJ2-1; D remains unclear. Trimming shortened V by 0 bases and J by 0 bases, and 6 bases separated the two germline ends. This CDR3 comprises 15 residues. Germline V gives CDR1 SGHTA, CDR2 FQGNSA. The CDR3 region is CASSLASSSYNEQFF. The CDR3 DNA reads as TGTGCCAGCAGCTTAGCGTCCAGCTCCTACAATGAGCAGTTCTTC.

This clone was seen a single time. V usage is TRBV7-9 and J usage is TRBJ1-5; a weak D match, TRBD1 (6 bases). CDR3 length: 14 amino acids. V gave up 5 bases and J gave up 1 base, with 9 bases separating them. The germline CDR1 and CDR2 sequences are SEHNR and FQNEAQ (reference sequence). CDR3 sequence: CASSPGTSNQPQHF. CDR3 DNA sequence: TGTGCCAGCAGCCCTGGGACAAGCAATCAGCCCCAGCATTTT.

This chain links TRBV19 with TRBJ2-3, with 8 positions matching TRBD2. This CDR3 has 15 residues. J was trimmed by 6 bases and V by 10 bases; bases with no gene match: 15. Germline V gene lookup returns CDR1 LNHDA and CDR2 SQIVND (reference sequence). CDR3 protein: CATRLTSASMDTQYF. The CDR3 nucleotides are TGTGCCACCCGATTGACTAGCGCTTCAATGGATACGCAGTATTTT.

The chain employs TRBV2 and TRBJ1-2; D uncertain. The CDR3 has 15 residues. Germline lookup yields CDR1 SNHLY and CDR2 FYNNEI. Trimming took 6 bases from V and 8 from J, leaving 22 bases between them. The CDR3 nucleotides read TGTGCCAGCAGCGTTCCTACCGGCGGGATTGGAGGCTACACCTTC. Its protein product is CASSVPTGGIGGYTF.

The genes are TRBV3-1 (or the pseudogene TRBV3-2) and TRBJ1-2; the D gene is possibly TRBD1 (5 bases). This CDR3 contains 14 residues. Trimming stripped 0 bases from V and 3 bases from J, with 8 bases between. Per the germline V gene, CDR1 is LGHDT and CDR2 is YNNKEL (reference sequence). Written as DNA, the CDR3 is TGTGCCAGCAGCCAAGATGCAGGGTACTATGGCTACACCTTC. It translates to CASSQDAGYYGYTF.

CDR3 sequence: CASSQVGNYGYTF. Here the CDR3 DNA reads TGTGCCAGCAGCCAAGTCGGGAACTATGGCTACACCTTC. The V gene is TRBV3-1 (or the pseudogene TRBV3-2), the J gene TRBJ1-2, with D uncertain. Germline CDR1 reads LGHDT; CDR2 reads YNNKEL (reference sequence). This CDR3 contains 13 residues. Trimming removed 1 base from V and 2 bases from J, with 5 bases in between.

The chain has TRBV5-6 and TRBJ2-2; possible D gene TRBD2, 6 bases. The V end lost 1 base, the J end lost 6 bases, and 10 bases lay between the germline ends. Germline V gene data show CDR1 as SGHDT and CDR2 as YYEEEE. The CDR3 contains 14 residues. In nucleotides, the CDR3 is TGTGCCAGCAGCTTGTGGGGGGATGCCGGGGAGCTGTTTTTT. Protein: CASSLWGDAGELFF.

The rearrangement joins TRBV6-5 to TRBJ2-2; 9 bases are a match to TRBD2. Trimming cost V 2 bases and J 7 bases; bases outside gene matches: 5. The length of the CDR3 is 15 residues. In germline, CDR1 is MNHEY, CDR2 SVGAGI. CDR3: CASSYLHSGGGELFF. The CDR3 nucleotides read TGTGCCAGCAGTTACCTCCATAGCGGGGGCGGGGAGCTGTTTTTT.

The chain has TRBV10-3 and TRBJ1-4; a weak D match, TRBD1 (5 bases). V lost 8 bases and J lost 3, with 10 bases in between. CDR1 and CDR2 (germline): ENHRY, SYGVKD. The CDR3 length is 13 residues. The chain's CDR3 is CAIRQSPNEKLFF. CDR3 DNA: TGTGCCATCCGACAGTCTCCTAATGAAAAACTGTTTTTT.

This chain uses TRBV27 with TRBJ1-4; possibly TRBD1 for D (5 bases). The CDR3 has 16 residues. Trimming cost V 6 bases and J 3 bases, with 17 bases left between them. Germline CDR1 reads MNHEY; CDR2 reads SMNVEV (reference sequence). CDR3 residues: CASSHRSPRANEKLFF. For the CDR3, the DNA is TGTGCCAGCAGCCACAGATCCCCCAGGGCTAATGAAAAACTGTTTTTT.

V usage is TRBV4-2 and J usage is TRBJ2-1, with 12 positions matching TRBD2. The germline gives CDR1 LGHNA, CDR2 YNFKEQ. The CDR3 covers 16 residues. The J segment lost 2 bases and the V segment lost 5 bases, leaving 4 bases of the junction unmatched. The CDR3 DNA reads as TGTGCCAGCAGCGAATGGACTAGCGGGACCTACAATGAGCAGTTCTTC. Residues: CASSEWTSGTYNEQFF.

The genes are TRBV19 and TRBJ2-3; perhaps TRBD1 as D (5 bases). Between the trimmed V and J ends, which lost 3 bases and 3 bases, there was a span of 10 bases. This CDR3 region has 14 residues. Germline CDR1 is LNHDA and CDR2 is SQIVND (reference sequence). The DNA of the CDR3 is TGTGCCAGTAGTATCCCCGCAGGGACAGATACGCAGTATTTT. It codes for CASSIPAGTDTQYF.

The V call is TRBV11-2, the J call TRBJ2-1, with D possibly being TRBD2 (5 bases). In germline, CDR1 is SGHAT, CDR2 FQNNGV. Trimming took 3 bases from V and 3 from J, leaving 15 bases between them. CDR3 size: 16 residues. CDR3: CASSFHSYDYYNEQFF. In DNA, the CDR3 is TGTGCCAGCAGCTTCCACTCCTATGACTACTACAATGAGCAGTTCTTC.

The chain recombines TRBV7-2 with TRBJ1-6; possible D gene TRBD1, 5 bases. Germline V gene sequence: CDR1 SGHTA, CDR2 FQGNSA. V was trimmed by 6 bases and J by 0 bases, leaving 18 bases between them. The CDR3 is 18 amino acids. Here the CDR3 DNA reads TGTGCCAGCAGACGCCCAAGGGGCTGGAGCTCCTATAATTCACCCCTCCACTTT. It is translated as CASRRPRGWSSYNSPLHF.

The rearrangement joins TRBV6-1 to TRBJ1-2; D unclear. CDR1 is MNHNS and CDR2 is SASEGT in the germline V gene. The V end was cut by 0 bases, the J end by 4 bases, with 12 bases between. The CDR3 runs to 15 residues. The CDR3 spells CASSEAAAIGYGYTF. CDR3 nucleotides: TGTGCCAGCAGTGAAGCCGCAGCGATAGGCTATGGCTACACCTTC.

The genes are TRBV29-1 and TRBJ1-1; D ambiguous. There are 14 residues in the CDR3. The V gene lost 4 bases and the J gene lost 1 base, with 13 bases spanning the gap. Germline-derived CDR1 and CDR2 are SQVTM and ANQGSEA. The CDR3 region is CSVGPGRQNTEAFF. The DNA for the CDR3 is TGCAGCGTTGGCCCCGGACGGCAGAACACTGAAGCTTTCTTT.